This T cell receptor beta chain was sequenced for a study of monozygotic twins with inflammatory bowel disease. Concerning this clonotype itself: Antigen: not known.

The study, taken as a whole, reports: Sharing of clonotypes with others was lower in IBD patients than in healthy twins, and this was especially so with disease activity.

From germline, CDR1 is SGHTA and CDR2 FQGTGA. This CDR3 region has 12 residues. TCRdb re-called the 5' RACE reads, yielding one record per CDR3 amino acid sequence without DNA. There are 330,000 or so distinct CDR3 sequences in the sample, with 2% to 2.5% held by the top ten. The sequence came from a human donor with ulcerative colitis or Crohn's disease, or a healthy co-twin of an affected twin (not recorded which). The genes are TRBV7-3 and TRBJ2-6. The sequenced sample was blood. The CDR3 spells CASRSGANVLTF.